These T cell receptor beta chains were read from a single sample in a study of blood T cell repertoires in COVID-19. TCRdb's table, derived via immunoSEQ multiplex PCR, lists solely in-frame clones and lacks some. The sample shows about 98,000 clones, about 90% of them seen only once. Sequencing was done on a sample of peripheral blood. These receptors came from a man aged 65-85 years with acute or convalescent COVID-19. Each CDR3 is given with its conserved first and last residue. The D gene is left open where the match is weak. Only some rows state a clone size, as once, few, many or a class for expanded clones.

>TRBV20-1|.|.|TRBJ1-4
TGCAGTGCTAGTTATAGTAATGCTAATGAAAAACTGTTTTTT
CSASYSNANEKLFF
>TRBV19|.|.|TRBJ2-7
TGTGCCTCCGGGGTACCTAACTACGAGCAGTACTTC
CASGVPNYEQYF
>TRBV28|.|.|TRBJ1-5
TGTGCCAGCAGGATACTTAGGGGAATTCTAAATCAGCCCCAGCATTTT
CASRILRGILNQPQHF
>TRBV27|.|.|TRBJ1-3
TGTGCCAGCAGTTTAGGGGGGGGGCAATCTGGAAACACCATATATTTT
CASSLGGGQSGNTIYF
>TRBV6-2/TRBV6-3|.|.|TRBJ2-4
TGTGCCAGCAGCAACAATCTCCTAGCCAAAAACATTCAGTACTTC
CASSNNLLAKNIQYF
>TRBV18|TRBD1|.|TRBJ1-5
TGTGCCAGCTCACCTCCAACCGGGACAGGGGATCAGCCCCAGCATTTT
CASSPPTGTGDQPQHF
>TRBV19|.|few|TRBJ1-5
TGTGCCAGCACCGCAGGGTCCGCTTTGAGTCTGCCCCAGCATTTT
CASTAGSALSLPQHF
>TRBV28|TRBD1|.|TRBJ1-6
TGTGCCAGCAAGCCCCAGGGGGATAATTCACCCCTCCACTTT
CASKPQGDNSPLHF
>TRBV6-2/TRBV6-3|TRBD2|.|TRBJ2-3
TGTGCCAGCAGTTACTCTGGGGGGGGTCTGAGTACGCAGTATTTT
CASSYSGGGLSTQYF
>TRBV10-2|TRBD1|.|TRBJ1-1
TGCGCCAGCACTCAGGGGACAGTCACTGAAGCTTTCTTT
CASTQGTVTEAFF
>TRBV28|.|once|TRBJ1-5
TGTGCCAGCACTCGACCGGGCAGGGGAAACAATCAGCCCCAGCATTTT
CASTRPGRGNNQPQHF
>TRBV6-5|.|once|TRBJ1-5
TGTGCCACCTCTTTCGGGGGTAGGAGCAATCAGCCCCAGCATTTT
CATSFGGRSNQPQHF
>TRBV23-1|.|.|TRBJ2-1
TGCGCCAGCAGTCAAAGTAGTCGTTCCCTTGGAACCCGCGGGGCTTACAATGAGCAGTTCTTC
CASSQSSRSLGTRGAYNEQFF
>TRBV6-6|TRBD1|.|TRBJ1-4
TGTGCCAGCAGTTACCCCCCGGGACAGGGGAATGAAAAACTGTTTTTT
CASSYPPGQGNEKLFF
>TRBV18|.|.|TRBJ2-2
TGTGCCAGCTCACCACCGGGAGGAAGAGCCACCGGGGAGCTGTTTTTT
CASSPPGGRATGELFF
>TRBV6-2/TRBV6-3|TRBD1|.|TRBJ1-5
TGTGCCAGCAGCCCCCCCGGGACAGTCGGTTTGCGGGGTAGGGATAGCAATCAGCCCCAGCATTTT
CASSPPGTVGLRGRDSNQPQHF
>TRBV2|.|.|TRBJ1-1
TGTGCCAGCAGTGGAGGGGGAAGAGTAGCTTTCTTT
CASSGGGRVAFF
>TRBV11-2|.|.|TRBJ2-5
TGTGCCAGCAGCTTAGAACAGAGACCTTTTTGGGAGACCCAGTACTTC
CASSLEQRPFWETQYF
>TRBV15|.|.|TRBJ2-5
TGTGCCACCAGCTCCTTGAGGGTCCAAGAGACCCAGTACTTC
CATSSLRVQETQYF
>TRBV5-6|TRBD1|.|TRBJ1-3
TGTGCCAGCAGCTCAGGGACAGGGGGCCGTCGAGGAAACACCATATATTTT
CASSSGTGGRRGNTIYF
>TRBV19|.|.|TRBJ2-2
TGTGCCAGTAGTCTTTCCGGTCCGGTTACGAACACCGGGGAGCTGTTTTTT
CASSLSGPVTNTGELFF
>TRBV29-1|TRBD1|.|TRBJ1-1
TGCAGCGTCCAACCGACAGGGATGCCCACTGAAGCTTTCTTT
CSVQPTGMPTEAFF
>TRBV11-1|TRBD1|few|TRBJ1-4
TGTGCCAGCAGCTTAAGTCGGACAGGCGGCGAAAAACTGTTTTTT
CASSLSRTGGEKLFF
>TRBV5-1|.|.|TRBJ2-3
TGCGCCAGCAACAGGGACAGCACAGATACGCAGTATTTT
CASNRDSTDTQYF
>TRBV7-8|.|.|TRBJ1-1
TGTGCCAGCAGCTGGGGAGCGGGTCAGACCAACACTGAAGCTTTCTTT
CASSWGAGQTNTEAFF
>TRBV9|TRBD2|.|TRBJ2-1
TGTGCCAGCAGCGTCGGGGGCGGGGGGGCCCCGTTCTTC
CASSVGGGGAPFF
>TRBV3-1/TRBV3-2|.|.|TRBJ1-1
TGTGCCAGCAGCCAAGCAAGGCCAGACATGAACACTGAAGCTTTCTTT
CASSQARPDMNTEAFF
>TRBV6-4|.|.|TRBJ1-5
TGTGCCAGCAGTGACTCTTGGGGGGTTAGCAATCAGCCCCAGCATTTT
CASSDSWGVSNQPQHF
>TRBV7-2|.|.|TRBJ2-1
TGTGCCAGCAGCTTAGGGGCTAGCGATTACAATGAGCAGTTCTTC
CASSLGASDYNEQFF
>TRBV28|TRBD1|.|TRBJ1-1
TGTGCCAGCAGTTCCCAACGACAGGGCCGCACTGAAGCTTTCTTT
CASSSQRQGRTEAFF
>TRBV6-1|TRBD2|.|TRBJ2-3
TGTGCCAGCAGTGATAGCGGGGGGCCCTACCGAGCGCAGTATTTT
CASSDSGGPYRAQYF
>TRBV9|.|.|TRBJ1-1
TGTGCCAGCAGCGCTGGGGCAGGACGGACTGAAGCTTTCTTT
CASSAGAGRTEAFF